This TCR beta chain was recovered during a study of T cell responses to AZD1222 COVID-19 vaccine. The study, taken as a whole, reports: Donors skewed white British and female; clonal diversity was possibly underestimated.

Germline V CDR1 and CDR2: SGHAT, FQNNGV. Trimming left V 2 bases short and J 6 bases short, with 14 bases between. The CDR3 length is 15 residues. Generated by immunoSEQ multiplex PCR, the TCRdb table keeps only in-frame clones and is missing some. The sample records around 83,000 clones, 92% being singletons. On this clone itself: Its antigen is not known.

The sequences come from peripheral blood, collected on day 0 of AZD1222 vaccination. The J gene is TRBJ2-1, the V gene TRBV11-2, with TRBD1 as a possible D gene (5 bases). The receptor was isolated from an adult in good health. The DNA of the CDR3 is TGTGCCAGCAGCTTATTTGGGCCCAGGGCCAATGAGCAGTTCTTC. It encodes CASSLFGPRANEQFF.